The TCR beta chain under discussion was sequenced for a study of OX40 agonist ivuxolimab in advanced cancers. Profiling relied on immunoSEQ multiplex PCR, and the TCRdb table lists in-frame clones only, not all of them. The data hold roughly 100,000 clones, with roughly 91% observed a single time. The CDR3 length is 11 residues. V was shortened by 2 bases and J by 13 bases, with 12 bases between the two germline ends. The germline V gene encodes CDR1 DFQATT and CDR2 SNEGSKA (reference sequence). The specimen comprised CD4+ or CD8+ T cells sorted from blood, sampled in a trial of the OX40 agonist ivuxolimab. The genes are TRBV20-1 and TRBJ2-1; D might be TRBD2 (5 bases). This sequence originates from an adult with an advanced solid tumor such as melanoma, head and neck, liver or kidney cancer. CDR3 sequence: CSARRTLSQFF. In DNA, the CDR3 is TGCAGTGCTAGAAGGACTCTGTCCCAGTTCTTC.